The sequence of this T cell receptor beta chain was determined in a study of OX40 agonist ivuxolimab in advanced cancers. Profiling relied on immunoSEQ multiplex PCR, and the TCRdb table lists in-frame clones only, not all of them. Of roughly 30,000 clones listed, around nine tenths are singletons. Germline V CDR1 and CDR2: SGHVS, FQNEAQ. With V trimmed by 3 bases and J by 2 bases, 8 bases remained unmatched. This CDR3 spans 16 amino acids. This TCR was recovered from an adult with an advanced solid tumor such as melanoma, head and neck, liver or kidney cancer. The chain combines TRBV7-8 with TRBJ2-7; 9 bases are a match to TRBD1. This material consisted of CD4+ or CD8+ T cells sorted from blood, taken in a trial of the OX40 agonist ivuxolimab. The CDR3 DNA sequence: TGTGCCAGCAGCTTGGGTGGGGGGACAGGGCCCTACGAGCAGTACTTC. This gives the protein CASSLGGGTGPYEQYF.